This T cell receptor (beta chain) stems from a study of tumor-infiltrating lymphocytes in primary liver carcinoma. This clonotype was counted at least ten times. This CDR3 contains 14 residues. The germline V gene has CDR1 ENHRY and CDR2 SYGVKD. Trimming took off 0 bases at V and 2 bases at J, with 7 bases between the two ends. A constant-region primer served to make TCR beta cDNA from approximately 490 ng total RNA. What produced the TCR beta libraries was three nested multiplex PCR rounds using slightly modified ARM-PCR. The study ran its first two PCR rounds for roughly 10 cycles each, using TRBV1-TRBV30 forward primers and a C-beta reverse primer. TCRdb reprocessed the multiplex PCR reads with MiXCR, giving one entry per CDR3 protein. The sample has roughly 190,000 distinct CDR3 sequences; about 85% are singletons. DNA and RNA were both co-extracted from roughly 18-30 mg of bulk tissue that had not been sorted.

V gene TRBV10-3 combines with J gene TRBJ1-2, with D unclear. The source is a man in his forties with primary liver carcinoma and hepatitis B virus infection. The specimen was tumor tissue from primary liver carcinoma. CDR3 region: CAISESGENYGYTF. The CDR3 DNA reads TGTGCCATCAGTGAGTCCGGAGAGAACTATGGCTACACCTTC.